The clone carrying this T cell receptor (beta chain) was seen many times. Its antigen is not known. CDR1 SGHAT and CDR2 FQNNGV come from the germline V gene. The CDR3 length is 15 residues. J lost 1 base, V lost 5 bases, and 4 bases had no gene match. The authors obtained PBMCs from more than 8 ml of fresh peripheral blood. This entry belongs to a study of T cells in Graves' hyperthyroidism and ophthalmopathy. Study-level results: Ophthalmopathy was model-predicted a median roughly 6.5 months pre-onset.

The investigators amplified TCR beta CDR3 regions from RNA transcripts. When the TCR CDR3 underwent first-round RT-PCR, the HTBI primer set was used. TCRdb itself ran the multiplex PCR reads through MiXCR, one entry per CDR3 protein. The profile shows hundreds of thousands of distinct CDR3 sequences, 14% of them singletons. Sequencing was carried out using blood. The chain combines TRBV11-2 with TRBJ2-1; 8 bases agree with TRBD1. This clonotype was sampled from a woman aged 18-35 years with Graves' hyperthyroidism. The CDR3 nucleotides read TGTGCCAGCAGCACAGGACAGGGATCCTACAATGAGCAGTTCTTC. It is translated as CASSTGQGSYNEQFF.